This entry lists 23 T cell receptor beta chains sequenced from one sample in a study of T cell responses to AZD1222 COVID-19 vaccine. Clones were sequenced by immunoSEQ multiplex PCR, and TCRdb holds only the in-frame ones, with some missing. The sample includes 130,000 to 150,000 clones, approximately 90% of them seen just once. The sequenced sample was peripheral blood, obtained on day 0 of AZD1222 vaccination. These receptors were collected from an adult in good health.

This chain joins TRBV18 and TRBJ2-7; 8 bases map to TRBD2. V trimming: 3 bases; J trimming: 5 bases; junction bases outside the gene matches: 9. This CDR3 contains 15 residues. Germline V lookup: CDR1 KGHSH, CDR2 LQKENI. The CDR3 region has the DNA TGTGCCAGCTCACCTCCGGGACTAGAATCCCACGAGCAGTACTTC. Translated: CASSPPGLESHEQYF.

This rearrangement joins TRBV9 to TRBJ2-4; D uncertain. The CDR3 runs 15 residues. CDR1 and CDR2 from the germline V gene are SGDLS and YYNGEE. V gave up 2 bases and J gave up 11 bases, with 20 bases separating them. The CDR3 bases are TGTGCCAGCAGCGTCTTGCAGGACCCTATCCCCTTTCAGTACTTC. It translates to CASSVLQDPIPFQYF.

The CDR3 sequence is CASTGLGGNTEAFF. In DNA form, the CDR3 reads TGTGCCAGCACTGGCCTCGGGGGGAACACTGAAGCTTTCTTT. The chain couples TRBV2 to TRBJ1-1; possibly TRBD1 for D (5 bases). Trimming removed 7 bases from V and 1 base from J, with 13 bases in between. The CDR3 is made up of 14 amino acids. Germline V gene lookup returns CDR1 SNHLY and CDR2 FYNNEI.

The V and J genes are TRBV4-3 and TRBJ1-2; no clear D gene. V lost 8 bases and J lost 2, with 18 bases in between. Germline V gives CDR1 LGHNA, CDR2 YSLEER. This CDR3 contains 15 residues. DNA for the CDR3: TGCGCCAGCGCAACCACCCTGGCTGAGAACTATGGCTACACCTTC. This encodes CASATTLAENYGYTF.

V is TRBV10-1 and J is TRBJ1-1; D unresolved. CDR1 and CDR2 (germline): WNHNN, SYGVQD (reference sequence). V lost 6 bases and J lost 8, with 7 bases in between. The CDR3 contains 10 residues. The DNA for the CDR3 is TGCGCCAGCAGGGAGCTAGAAGCTTTCTTT. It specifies CASRELEAFF.

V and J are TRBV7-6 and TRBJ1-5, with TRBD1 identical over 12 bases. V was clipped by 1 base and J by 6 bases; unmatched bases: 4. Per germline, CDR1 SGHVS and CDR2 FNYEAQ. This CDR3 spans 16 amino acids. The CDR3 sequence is CASSLGGQGAGQPQHF. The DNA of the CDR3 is TGTGCCAGCAGCTTAGGGGGACAGGGGGCGGGTCAGCCCCAGCATTTT.

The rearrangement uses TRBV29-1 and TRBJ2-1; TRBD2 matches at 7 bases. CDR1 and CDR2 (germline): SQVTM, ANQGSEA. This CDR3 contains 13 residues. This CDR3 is CRVEGRGRHEQFF. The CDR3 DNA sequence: TGCAGGGTCGAGGGGCGGGGGAGGCATGAGCAGTTCTTC.

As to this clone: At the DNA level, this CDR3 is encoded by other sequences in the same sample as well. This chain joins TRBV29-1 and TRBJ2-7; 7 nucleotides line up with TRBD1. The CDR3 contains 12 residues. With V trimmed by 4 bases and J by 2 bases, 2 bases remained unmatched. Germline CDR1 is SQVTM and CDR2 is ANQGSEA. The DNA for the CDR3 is TGCAGCGTTGGACAGGGCGCCTACGAGCAGTACTTC. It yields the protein CSVGQGAYEQYF.

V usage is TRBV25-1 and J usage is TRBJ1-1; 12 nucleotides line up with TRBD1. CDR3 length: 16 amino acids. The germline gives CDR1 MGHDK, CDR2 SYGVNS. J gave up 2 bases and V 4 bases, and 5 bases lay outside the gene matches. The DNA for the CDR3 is TGTGCCAGCAGTGCCGAGGGACAGGGGGCAAACACTGAAGCTTTCTTT. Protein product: CASSAEGQGANTEAFF.

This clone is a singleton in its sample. CDR3 nucleotide sequence: TGTGCCAGCAAAAGACAGAATAGCAATCAGCCCCAGCATTTT. This gives the protein CASKRQNSNQPQHF. This chain joins TRBV6-5 and TRBJ1-5; D might be TRBD1 (5 bases). Per the germline V gene, CDR1 is MNHEY and CDR2 is SVGAGI. The V gene lost 7 bases and the J gene lost 0 bases, with 10 bases spanning the gap. CDR3 length equals 14 residues.

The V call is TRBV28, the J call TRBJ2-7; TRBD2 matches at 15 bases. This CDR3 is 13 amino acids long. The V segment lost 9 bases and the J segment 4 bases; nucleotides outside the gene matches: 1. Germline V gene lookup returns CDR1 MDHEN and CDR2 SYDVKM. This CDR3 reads CASGLAGGYEQYF. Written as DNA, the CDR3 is TGTGCCAGTGGACTAGCGGGGGGGTACGAGCAGTACTTC.

CDR3 sequence (DNA): TGCGCCAGCAGAGAACAAGCGGGGCTGGACACTGAAGCTTTCTTT. Translated, it gives CASREQAGLDTEAFF. The chain recombines TRBV5-1 with TRBJ1-1; possibly TRBD1 for D (5 bases). Germline CDR1 reads SGHRS; CDR2 reads YFSETQ. Trimming removed 5 bases at V and 3 bases at J, with 17 bases between. The CDR3 is 15 amino acids. Looking up the rest from reference TRBV5-1 and TRBJ1-1 gives the full variable domain: KAGVTQTPRYLIKTRGQQVTLSCSPISGHRSVSWYQQTPGQGLQFLFEYFSETQRNKGNFPGRFSGRQFSNSRSEMNVSTLELGDSALYLCASREQAGLDTEAFFGQGTRLTVV.

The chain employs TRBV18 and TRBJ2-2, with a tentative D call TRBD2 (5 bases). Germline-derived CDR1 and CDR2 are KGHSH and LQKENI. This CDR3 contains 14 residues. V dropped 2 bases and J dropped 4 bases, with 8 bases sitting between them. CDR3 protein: CASSPTRGTGELFF. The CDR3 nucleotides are TGTGCCAGCTCACCAACCCGGGGCACCGGGGAGCTGTTTTTT.

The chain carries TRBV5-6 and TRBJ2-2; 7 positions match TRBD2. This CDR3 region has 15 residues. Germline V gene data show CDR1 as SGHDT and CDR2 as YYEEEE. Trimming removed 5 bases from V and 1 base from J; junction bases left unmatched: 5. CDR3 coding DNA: TGTGCCAGCAGGGAGGGACTACAGAACACCGGGGAGCTGTTTTTT. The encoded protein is CASREGLQNTGELFF.

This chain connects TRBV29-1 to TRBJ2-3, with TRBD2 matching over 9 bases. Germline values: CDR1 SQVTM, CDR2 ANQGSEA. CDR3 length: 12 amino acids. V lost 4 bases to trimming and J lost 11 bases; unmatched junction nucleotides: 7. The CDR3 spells CSVVASGVGQYF. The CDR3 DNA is TGCAGCGTTGTCGCTAGCGGGGTGGGGCAGTATTTT.

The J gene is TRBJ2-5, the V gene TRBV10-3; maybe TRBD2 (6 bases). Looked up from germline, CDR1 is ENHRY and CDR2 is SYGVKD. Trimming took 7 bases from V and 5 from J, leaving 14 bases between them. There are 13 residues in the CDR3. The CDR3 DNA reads TGTGCCATCACCTCTAACGGGGGTGAGACCCAGTACTTC. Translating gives CAITSNGGETQYF.

Written as DNA, the CDR3 is TGTGCCAGCAGCCCTCTAGCGGAACACACAGATACGCAGTATTTT. Translating it yields CASSPLAEHTDTQYF. This chain joins TRBV9 and TRBJ2-3; 7 bases map to TRBD2. This CDR3 contains 15 residues. V was pared by 4 bases and J by 2 bases, with 7 bases of the junction left unmatched. Germline V CDR1 and CDR2: SGDLS, YYNGEE.

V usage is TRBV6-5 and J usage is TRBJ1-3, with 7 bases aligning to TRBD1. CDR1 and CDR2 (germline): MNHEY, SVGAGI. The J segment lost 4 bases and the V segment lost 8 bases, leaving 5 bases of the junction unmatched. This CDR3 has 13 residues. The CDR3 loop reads CASLTGSGNTIYF. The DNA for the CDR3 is TGTGCCAGCTTGACAGGGTCAGGAAACACCATATATTTT.

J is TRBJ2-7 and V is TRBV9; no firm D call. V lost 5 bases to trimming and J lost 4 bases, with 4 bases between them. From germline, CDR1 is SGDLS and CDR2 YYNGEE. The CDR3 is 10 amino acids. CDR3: CASSLYEQYF. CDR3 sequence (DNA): TGTGCCAGCAGTCTTTACGAGCAGTACTTC. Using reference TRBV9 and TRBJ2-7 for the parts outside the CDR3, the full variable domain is DSGVTQTPKHLITATGQRVTLRCSPRSGDLSVYWYQQSLDQGLQFLIQYYNGEERAKGNILERFSAQQFPDLHSELNLSSLELGDSALYFCASSLYEQYFGPGTRLTVT.

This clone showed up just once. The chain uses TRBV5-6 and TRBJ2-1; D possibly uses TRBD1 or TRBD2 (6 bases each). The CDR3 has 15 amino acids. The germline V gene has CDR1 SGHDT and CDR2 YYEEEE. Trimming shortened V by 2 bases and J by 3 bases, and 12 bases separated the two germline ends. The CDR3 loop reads CASSLGGDIYNEQFF. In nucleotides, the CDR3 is TGTGCCAGCAGCTTAGGAGGGGACATCTACAATGAGCAGTTCTTC. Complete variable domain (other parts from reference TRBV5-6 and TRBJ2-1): DAGVTQSPTHLIKTRGQQVTLRCSPKSGHDTVSWYQQALGQGPQFIFQYYEEEERQRGNFPDRFSGHQFPNYSSELNVNALLLGDSALYLCASSLGGDIYNEQFFGPGTRLTVL.

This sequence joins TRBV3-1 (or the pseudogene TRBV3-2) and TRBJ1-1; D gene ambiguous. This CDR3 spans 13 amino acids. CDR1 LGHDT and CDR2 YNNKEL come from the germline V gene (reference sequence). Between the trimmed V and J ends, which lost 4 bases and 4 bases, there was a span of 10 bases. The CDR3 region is CASSRNRGTEAFF. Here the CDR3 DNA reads TGTGCCAGCAGCCGGAATCGGGGCACTGAAGCTTTCTTT.

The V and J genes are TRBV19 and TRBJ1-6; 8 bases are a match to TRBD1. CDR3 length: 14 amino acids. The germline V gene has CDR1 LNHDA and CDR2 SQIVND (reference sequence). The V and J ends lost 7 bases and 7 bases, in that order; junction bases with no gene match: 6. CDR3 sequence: CASTTGVENSPLHF. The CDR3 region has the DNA TGTGCCAGTACGACAGGGGTGGAAAATTCACCCCTCCACTTT.

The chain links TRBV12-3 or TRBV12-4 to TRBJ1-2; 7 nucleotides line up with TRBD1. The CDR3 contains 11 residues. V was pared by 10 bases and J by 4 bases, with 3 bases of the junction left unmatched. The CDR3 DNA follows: TGTGCCATTCAGGGGGGCTATGGCTACACCTTC. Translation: CAIQGGYGYTF.